Listed below are T cell receptor beta chains from one sample, sequenced in a study of regulatory T cells in long-lasting Graves disease. TCRdb called the multiplex PCR reads again in MiXCR, with one record for every CDR3 protein. The profile shows fewer than 400,000 distinct CDR3 sequences, 15% to 20% of them singletons. The specimen comprised peripheral blood mononuclear cells (PBMCs), sampled at new diagnosis, from a patient treated with antithyroid drugs. All receptors come from a female donor with Graves disease. Each CDR3 is given with its conserved first and last residue. The D gene is left open where the match is weak. For some rows the clone size is stated as once, few or many, or as a class when expanded; others skip it.

length	J	D	size	V	CDR3	DNA
13	TRBJ1-1	TRBD1	many	TRBV28	CATFPQAGGEAFF	TGTGCCACCTTTCCCCAGGCAGGGGGTGAAGCTTTCTTT
17	TRBJ2-1	TRBD2	many	TRBV6-5	CASSYSGRGGRPNEQFF	TGTGCCAGCAGTTACTCAGGTCGGGGCGGGAGGCCCAATGAGCAGTTCTTC
15	TRBJ1-6	NA	many	TRBV7-9	CASSLAGRGGSPLHF	TGTGCCAGCAGCTTAGCGGGAAGGGGGGGTTCACCCCTCCACTTT
14	TRBJ2-1	NA	many	TRBV19	CASSIKGSYNEQFF	TGTGCCAGTAGTATTAAGGGTTCCTACAATGAGCAGTTCTTC
15	TRBJ2-2	TRBD1	many	TRBV20-1	CSASAQGADTGELFF	TGCAGTGCTAGTGCCCAGGGGGCCGACACCGGGGAGCTGTTTTTT
13	TRBJ1-2	TRBD1	many	TRBV6-5	CASSFKGARGYTF	TGTGCCAGCAGTTTCAAGGGGGCGCGAGGCTACACCTTC
12	TRBJ1-5	NA	many	TRBV12-3/TRBV12-4	CASSPGSQPQHF	TGTGCCAGCAGTCCCGGGTCTCAGCCCCAGCATTTT
15	TRBJ2-1	NA	many	TRBV12-3/TRBV12-4	CASSLATGPKNEQFF	TGTGCCAGCAGTTTGGCAACAGGACCCAAAAATGAGCAGTTCTTC
13	TRBJ2-1	TRBD2	many	TRBV10-3	CAISELAGGKQFF	TGTGCCATCAGTGAGCTAGCGGGAGGGAAGCAGTTCTTC
16	TRBJ2-1	TRBD2	NA	TRBV6-2/TRBV6-3	CASSYSASGRPYEQFF	TGTGCCAGCAGTTACTCGGCTAGCGGGAGACCCTATGAGCAGTTCTTC
13	TRBJ2-1	NA	many	TRBV7-3	CASSLSWVNEQFF	TGTGCCAGCAGCTTATCTTGGGTCAATGAGCAGTTCTTC
15	TRBJ1-2	TRBD1	many	TRBV18	CASSPRDRSDYGYTF	TGTGCCAGCTCACCCCGGGACAGGTCGGACTATGGCTACACCTTC
17	TRBJ1-4	NA	NA	TRBV2	CASSTQREAALNEKLFF	TGTGCCAGCAGCACCCAGCGGGAGGCAGCCCTTAATGAAAAACTGTTTTTT
16	TRBJ2-2	TRBD2	few	TRBV27	CASSSLAGGNTGELFF	TGTGCCAGCAGTTCGCTAGCGGGGGGGAACACCGGGGAGCTGTTTTTT
13	TRBJ2-7	NA	many	TRBV24-1	CATSDSAVGEQYF	TGTGCCACCAGTGATTCGGCAGTCGGCGAGCAGTACTTC
14	TRBJ2-7	NA	NA	TRBV30	CAWSVPWGFGEQYF	TGTGCCTGGAGTGTACCCTGGGGTTTCGGCGAGCAGTACTTC
15	TRBJ1-5	TRBD1	once	TRBV12-3/TRBV12-4	CASSLSPGQNQPQHF	TGTGCCAGCAGTCTGTCACCGGGACAGAATCAGCCCCAGCATTTT
14	TRBJ2-5	TRBD1	few	TRBV18	CASSLSDRGETQYF	TGTGCCAGCTCACTCTCGGACAGGGGAGAGACCCAGTACTTC
14	TRBJ2-3	TRBD2	many	TRBV20-1	CSASGGGGTDTQYF	TGCAGTGCTTCCGGTGGGGGAGGGACAGATACGCAGTATTTT
18	TRBJ2-3	TRBD1	NA	TRBV5-1	CASSLDRLGQGATDTQYF	TGCGCCAGCAGCTTGGATCGCTTGGGACAGGGGGCAACAGATACGCAGTATTTT